One and the same sample provided the 3 T cell receptor beta chains below, sequenced in a study of Ad26.COV2.S vaccination and SARS-CoV-2 variants. Assay: immunoSEQ multiplex PCR; the TCRdb copy retains only in-frame clones and omits some. This table has more than 300,000 clones, 65% to 90% appearing once. Stated treatment: 19 received Ad26.COV2.S at low or high dose, single or two shots; several received placebo; per-sample allocation not given. Sampling happened 63 days after the first vaccine or placebo injection. The starting material was peripheral blood, obtained in a trial of Ad26.COV2.S vaccine versus placebo. These receptors were taken from a person between 18 and 65 years old who received the Ad26.COV2.S COVID-19 vaccine or a placebo.

The gene calls are TRBV5-1 and TRBJ1-2; TRBD1 aligns across 9 bases. The CDR3 runs to 15 residues. Germline V lookup: CDR1 SGHRS, CDR2 YFSETQ. J lost 2 bases, V lost 1 base, and 3 bases had no gene match. DNA of the CDR3: TGCGCCAGCAGCTTGACAGGGGGCTCCAACTATGGCTACACCTTC. It translates to CASSLTGGSNYGYTF.

This chain links TRBV19 with TRBJ1-1; D is ambiguous. The CDR3 runs to 14 residues. Trimming took 7 bases from V and 0 from J, leaving 12 bases between them. CDR1 is LNHDA and CDR2 is SQIVND in the germline V gene (reference sequence). The CDR3 is CASTWGILNTEAFF. For the CDR3, the DNA is TGTGCCAGTACCTGGGGAATATTGAACACTGAAGCTTTCTTT.

This chain links TRBV28 with TRBJ1-2; no definite D call. V dropped 5 bases and J dropped 5 bases, with 15 bases sitting between them. Germline CDR1 reads MDHEN; CDR2 reads SYDVKM. The CDR3 has 14 amino acids. The CDR3 spells CASSILRRHYGYTF. The CDR3 DNA reads TGTGCCAGCAGTATCCTTCGCAGGCATTATGGCTACACCTTC.